This T cell receptor (beta chain) was retrieved from a study of cytomegalovirus exposure and HLA in healthy donors. It was with 60 Vbeta and 13 Jbeta primers that the PCR ran. Source study methods: An analysis performed later counted around 80 million unique TCR beta chains (roughly 11 million of them shared). TCRdb's table, derived via immunoSEQ multiplex PCR, lists solely in-frame clones and lacks some. The V and J calls and the clone size are those of that table, but D and trimming were determined from the DNA. The sample records under 200,000 clones, 70% to 90% being singletons. The study's findings and limits: CMV antigen specificity of three CMV-associated chains was confirmed in vitro. Earlier findings revealed that most TCR beta V segments proved productive either about 87% or about 30% of the time.

Note on this clone: Its antigen is undetermined.

The clonotype was recovered from a woman in her late teens or twenties in good health and CMV-seronegative. The specimen was PBMCs.

In DNA, the CDR3 is TGTGCCACCAGAGATGGGCTAGCGGGACTCACAGATACGCAGTATTTT. It codes for CATRDGLAGLTDTQYF. The rearrangement joins TRBV15 to TRBJ2-3, with 9 positions matching TRBD2. There are 16 residues in the CDR3. Germline V gives CDR1 LNHNV, CDR2 YYDKDF (reference sequence). V lost 6 bases to trimming and J lost 2 bases; unmatched junction nucleotides: 9.